This T cell receptor beta chain was recorded in a study of cytomegalovirus exposure and HLA in healthy donors. Study background: HLA-typed donors were the source of 83 million or so unique TCRs, which an early data release held. Study conclusions and caveats: It was reportedly the case that the classifier diagnosed cytomegalovirus status with high specificity and sensitivity. It was assumed in the presence/absence analyses that sequencing depth was roughly uniform across donors.

The PCR had 60 Vbeta and 13 Jbeta primers. The table came from immunoSEQ multiplex PCR; TCRdb's copy has only in-frame clones and leaves some out. Here the sample table reports 150,000 to 200,000 clones. CDR1 and CDR2 from the germline V gene are SNHLY and FYNNEI. V lost 4 bases and J 6 bases, leaving 13 bases between the germline ends. The length of the CDR3 is 14 residues. As concerns this clone: Its antigen is as yet unknown.

Specimen: PBMCs. The chain carries TRBV2 and TRBJ1-5; D possibly corresponds to TRBD1 (6 bases). The TCR was taken from a woman aged 18 to 35 in good health and CMV-seropositive. The CDR3, as DNA: TGTGCCAGCAGTGTAGAGGGGGTCCGTCAGCCCCAGCATTTT. Its protein is CASSVEGVRQPQHF.